This T cell receptor beta chain appears in the sequencing data of a study of shared clonotypes between healthy human individuals. In the study overall: CD4 naive cells filled three plates per donor, CD4 memory three, CD8 naive two and CD8 memory one. Study observations and caveats: A few donors had around 5% of their naive CD4 clonotypes in common. Represented diversity, genetic and exposure-history alike, was limited by few donors.

A remark on this clone: Its antigen is not identified.

The run depth of the assay was deep. Method: immunoSEQ multiplex PCR; TCRdb's copy keeps in-frame clones and lacks some. The sample includes some 2,500,000 clones, approximately 93% of them seen just once. V shed 4 bases and J 4 bases; nucleotides not matched to a gene: 13. The CDR3 is 16 residues long. Germline V gene data show CDR1 as LNHNV and CDR2 as YYDKDF (reference sequence). The sample comprised naive CD4+ T cells from PBMCs. Indicated subset: CD45RA+ positively selected. The chain joins TRBV15 to TRBJ2-7; 7 bases are shared with TRBD2. This sequence was found in a man between 18 and 29 years old in good health. Some clones in this sample may be carry-over from other donors' samples. For the CDR3, the DNA is TGTGCCACCAGCAAAGGACCCCCGGGAGGTGCGTACGAGCAGTACTTC. Translation gives CATSKGPPGGAYEQYF.